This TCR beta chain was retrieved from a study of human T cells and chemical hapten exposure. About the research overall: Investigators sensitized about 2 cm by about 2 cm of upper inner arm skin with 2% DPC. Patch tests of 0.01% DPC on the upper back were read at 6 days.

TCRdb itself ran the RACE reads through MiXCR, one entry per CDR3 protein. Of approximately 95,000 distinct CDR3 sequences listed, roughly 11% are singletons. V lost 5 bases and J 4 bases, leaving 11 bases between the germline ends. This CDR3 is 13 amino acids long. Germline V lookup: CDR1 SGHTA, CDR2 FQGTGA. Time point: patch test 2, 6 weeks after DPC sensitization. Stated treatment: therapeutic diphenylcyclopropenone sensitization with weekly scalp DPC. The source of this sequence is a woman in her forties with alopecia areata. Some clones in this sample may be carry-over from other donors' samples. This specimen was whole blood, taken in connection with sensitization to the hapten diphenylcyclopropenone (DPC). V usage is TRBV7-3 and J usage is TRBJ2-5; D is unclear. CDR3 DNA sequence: TGTGCCAGCAGCCTTTCCGGCCGAGAGACCCAGTACTTC. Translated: CASSLSGRETQYF.